This is a list of T cell receptor beta chains from one sample in a study of CD8 T cells in Susac syndrome. TCRdb analysed the immunoSEQ multiplex PCR reads with MiXCR anew, one entry per CDR3 protein. The sample holds roughly 330,000 distinct CDR3 sequences, roughly nine tenths seen once. Sequencing input: CD4+ T cells from PBMCs. These TCRs come from a human donor with multiple sclerosis. Both conserved end residues are part of each CDR3. Fields, in order: V gene, J gene, D gene, clone size, CDR3 DNA, CDR3 protein. A D gene is named only where the DNA matches it firmly. Expanded clones get a size class; other rows say once, few or many, or leave the size out.

v_gene: TRBV19
j_gene: TRBJ1-1
d_gene: -
abundance: -
CDR3nt: TGTGCCAGTAGTATCAGCGGGGGCCGAGGGAACACTGAAGCTTTCTTT
CDR3aa: CASSISGGRGNTEAFF

v_gene: TRBV6-1
j_gene: TRBJ2-3
d_gene: -
abundance: -
CDR3nt: TGTGCCACCGCGCATGGGACCGAAGATACAGATACGCAGTATTTT
CDR3aa: CATAHGTEDTDTQYF

v_gene: TRBV4-2
j_gene: TRBJ2-7
d_gene: -
abundance: few
CDR3nt: TGTGCCAGCAGCCCCCGGGGGCCAAGCTCCTACGAGCAGTACTTC
CDR3aa: CASSPRGPSSYEQYF

v_gene: TRBV27
j_gene: TRBJ2-3
d_gene: -
abundance: -
CDR3nt: TGTGCCAGCAGAATACAGGGCTCCCGCACAGATACGCAGTATTTT
CDR3aa: CASRIQGSRTDTQYF

v_gene: TRBV30
j_gene: TRBJ2-3
d_gene: TRBD2
abundance: -
CDR3nt: TGTGCCTGGAGTCCCCTCGGGACTAGCGGCACAGATACGCAGTATTTT
CDR3aa: CAWSPLGTSGTDTQYF

v_gene: TRBV6-2/TRBV6-3
j_gene: TRBJ2-7
d_gene: TRBD2
abundance: -
CDR3nt: TGTGCCAGTTCCGGGACTAGCATCTACGAGCAGTACTTC
CDR3aa: CASSGTSIYEQYF

v_gene: TRBV5-1
j_gene: TRBJ2-3
d_gene: -
abundance: -
CDR3nt: TGCGCCAGCAGCGGTGCTGGCGGCCGCACAGATACGCAGTATTTT
CDR3aa: CASSGAGGRTDTQYF

v_gene: TRBV29-1
j_gene: TRBJ1-5
d_gene: -
abundance: -
CDR3nt: TGCAGCGTCGCAGAGGCACCTCATCAGCCCCAGCATTTT
CDR3aa: CSVAEAPHQPQHF

v_gene: TRBV27
j_gene: TRBJ1-2
d_gene: TRBD1
abundance: -
CDR3nt: TGTGCCAGCAGTTTATCCCTCGACAGGGTGGATTGGTATGGCTACACCTTC
CDR3aa: CASSLSLDRVDWYGYTF

v_gene: TRBV18
j_gene: TRBJ1-2
d_gene: TRBD1
abundance: -
CDR3nt: TGTGCCAGCTCTCCCCAGGGGGCGCGGAACTATGGCTACACCTTC
CDR3aa: CASSPQGARNYGYTF

v_gene: TRBV6-1
j_gene: TRBJ2-7
d_gene: TRBD1
abundance: -
CDR3nt: TGTGCCAGCAGTGCCCCCATATCCGGGACAGGATACGAGCAGTACTTC
CDR3aa: CASSAPISGTGYEQYF

v_gene: TRBV23-1
j_gene: TRBJ2-1
d_gene: -
abundance: -
CDR3nt: TGCGCCAGCAGTCAATCGTCCACACAGGGAAGCTCCTACAATGAGCAGTTCTTC
CDR3aa: CASSQSSTQGSSYNEQFF

v_gene: TRBV2
j_gene: TRBJ1-2
d_gene: -
abundance: -
CDR3nt: TGTGCCAGCAGCCCCGGGTTAAGGAACGGCCCCTTATCCGGCTACACCTTC
CDR3aa: CASSPGLRNGPLSGYTF

v_gene: TRBV7-3
j_gene: TRBJ1-6
d_gene: TRBD1
abundance: -
CDR3nt: TGTGCCAGCAGCTTACAGGGACAGGGTGCCTCACCCCTCCACTTT
CDR3aa: CASSLQGQGASPLHF

v_gene: TRBV12-3/TRBV12-4
j_gene: TRBJ2-2
d_gene: -
abundance: -
CDR3nt: TGTGCCAGCGGAGGTCCCTGGAGGACCGGGGAGCTGTTTTTT
CDR3aa: CASGGPWRTGELFF

v_gene: TRBV19
j_gene: TRBJ1-5
d_gene: -
abundance: -
CDR3nt: TGTGCCAGTAGTGTTCTCGAGAATCAGCCCCAGCATTTT
CDR3aa: CASSVLENQPQHF

v_gene: TRBV3-1
j_gene: TRBJ2-1
d_gene: -
abundance: -
CDR3nt: TGTGCCAGCAGCCAAGATCTCGGCGCGGGGGCAGGGTCCTACAATGAGCAGTTCTTC
CDR3aa: CASSQDLGAGAGSYNEQFF

v_gene: TRBV5-6
j_gene: TRBJ1-1
d_gene: -
abundance: -
CDR3nt: TGTGCCAGCAGCTTGCCCCTTAGACAGGATACCGTTGAAGCTTTCTTT
CDR3aa: CASSLPLRQDTVEAFF

v_gene: TRBV6-1
j_gene: TRBJ2-5
d_gene: -
abundance: -
CDR3nt: TGTGCCAGCAAAACTATCGGACAAGAGACCCAGTACTTC
CDR3aa: CASKTIGQETQYF

v_gene: TRBV12-3/TRBV12-4
j_gene: TRBJ2-3
d_gene: TRBD1
abundance: -
CDR3nt: TGTGCCAGCAGACCTGGACAGGGGTCCGGGCTTACAGATACGCAGTATTTT
CDR3aa: CASRPGQGSGLTDTQYF

v_gene: TRBV7-3
j_gene: TRBJ1-5
d_gene: -
abundance: -
CDR3nt: TGTGCCAGCAGCTTTGTAGGGGGGCAGCCCCAGCATTTT
CDR3aa: CASSFVGGQPQHF

v_gene: TRBV20-1
j_gene: TRBJ2-7
d_gene: TRBD2
abundance: -
CDR3nt: TGCAGTGCTACTAGCGGGAGGGCCTCCTACGAGCAGTACTTC
CDR3aa: CSATSGRASYEQYF

v_gene: TRBV5-1
j_gene: TRBJ2-7
d_gene: -
abundance: -
CDR3nt: TGCGCCAGCAGCCCGAACAGGGCTGAGGGGGGGCAGTACTTC
CDR3aa: CASSPNRAEGGQYF

v_gene: TRBV20-1
j_gene: TRBJ2-7
d_gene: TRBD2
abundance: -
CDR3nt: TGCAGTGCTAGGGCCGGGACTAGAGGCTACGAGCAGTACTTC
CDR3aa: CSARAGTRGYEQYF

v_gene: TRBV4-1
j_gene: TRBJ2-7
d_gene: TRBD1
abundance: -
CDR3nt: TGCGCCAGCAGCCGAGAAACAGGGGGCGTTTACGAGCAGTACTTC
CDR3aa: CASSRETGGVYEQYF

v_gene: TRBV20-1
j_gene: TRBJ1-5
d_gene: -
abundance: -
CDR3nt: TGCAGTGCTAGGCCGGGTAATCAGCCCCAGCATTTT
CDR3aa: CSARPGNQPQHF

v_gene: TRBV19
j_gene: TRBJ1-1
d_gene: -
abundance: -
CDR3nt: TGTGCCAGTAGAAATTGGGCTGAAGCTTTCTTT
CDR3aa: CASRNWAEAFF

v_gene: TRBV12-3/TRBV12-4
j_gene: TRBJ1-5
d_gene: -
abundance: once
CDR3nt: TGTGCCAGCAGTTTGTTGGTTGGCCAGCCCCAGCATTTT
CDR3aa: CASSLLVGQPQHF

v_gene: TRBV2
j_gene: TRBJ2-1
d_gene: -
abundance: -
CDR3nt: TGTGCCAGCAGTGGGGGGTCAGGGCACCATGAGCAGTTCTTC
CDR3aa: CASSGGSGHHEQFF

v_gene: TRBV2
j_gene: TRBJ1-4
d_gene: -
abundance: -
CDR3nt: TGTGCCAGCAGTGAAGACAGGGCTGCTAATGAAAAACTGTTTTTT
CDR3aa: CASSEDRAANEKLFF

v_gene: TRBV7-3
j_gene: TRBJ2-6
d_gene: -
abundance: -
CDR3nt: TGTGCCAGCAGTGACTTACTGCGTCGCCCTGGGGCCAACGTCCTGACTTTC
CDR3aa: CASSDLLRRPGANVLTF

v_gene: TRBV6-5
j_gene: TRBJ1-3
d_gene: -
abundance: -
CDR3nt: TGTGCCAGCAGTTACTCGGGGGGGGCGCATTTTAGCTCTGGAAACACCATATATTTT
CDR3aa: CASSYSGGAHFSSGNTIYF

v_gene: TRBV30
j_gene: TRBJ2-5
d_gene: TRBD2
abundance: once
CDR3nt: TGTGCCTGGAGTGGGACGGGGGGGCAAGAGACCCAGTACTTC
CDR3aa: CAWSGTGGQETQYF

v_gene: TRBV20-1
j_gene: TRBJ2-5
d_gene: -
abundance: -
CDR3nt: TGCAGTGGGCCCGGACAGCTACAAGAGACCCGGTACTTC
CDR3aa: CSGPGQLQETRYF

v_gene: TRBV20-1
j_gene: TRBJ2-5
d_gene: -
abundance: -
CDR3nt: TGCAGTGCCTTTACCCCAGGGGTCCAAGAGACCCAGTACTTC
CDR3aa: CSAFTPGVQETQYF

v_gene: TRBV7-3
j_gene: TRBJ1-1
d_gene: -
abundance: few
CDR3nt: TGTGCCAGCAGCGCCGGGGGGAGAGCTTTCTTT
CDR3aa: CASSAGGRAFF

v_gene: TRBV7-2
j_gene: TRBJ2-5
d_gene: TRBD2
abundance: -
CDR3nt: TGTGCCAGCAGACCAGAGGGGACTAAAGAGACCCAGTACTTC
CDR3aa: CASRPEGTKETQYF

v_gene: TRBV19
j_gene: TRBJ1-1
d_gene: TRBD1
abundance: -
CDR3nt: TGTGCCAGTAGTATCCGGACAGGACTGCTGAACACTGAAGCTTTCTTT
CDR3aa: CASSIRTGLLNTEAFF

v_gene: TRBV6-5
j_gene: TRBJ1-1
d_gene: TRBD1
abundance: -
CDR3nt: TGTGCCAGCAGTTACCCTGGGACAGCGGACACTGAAGCTTTCTTT
CDR3aa: CASSYPGTADTEAFF